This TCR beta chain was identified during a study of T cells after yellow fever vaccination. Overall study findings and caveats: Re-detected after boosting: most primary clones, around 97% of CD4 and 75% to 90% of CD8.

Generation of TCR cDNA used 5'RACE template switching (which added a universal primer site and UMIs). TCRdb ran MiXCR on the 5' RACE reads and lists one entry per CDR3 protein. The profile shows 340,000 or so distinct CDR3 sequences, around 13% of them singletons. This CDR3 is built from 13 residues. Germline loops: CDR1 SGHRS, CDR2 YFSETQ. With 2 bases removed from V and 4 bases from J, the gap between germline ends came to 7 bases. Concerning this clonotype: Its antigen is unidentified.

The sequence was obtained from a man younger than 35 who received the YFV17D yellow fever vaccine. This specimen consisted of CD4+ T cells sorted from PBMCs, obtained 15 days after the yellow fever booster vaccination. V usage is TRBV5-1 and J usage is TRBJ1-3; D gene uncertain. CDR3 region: CASSFGEGNTIYF. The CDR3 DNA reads TGCGCCAGCAGCTTTGGGGAAGGAAACACCATATATTTT. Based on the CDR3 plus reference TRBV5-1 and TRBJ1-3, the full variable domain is KAGVTQTPRYLIKTRGQQVTLSCSPISGHRSVSWYQQTPGQGLQFLFEYFSETQRNKGNFPGRFSGRQFSNSRSEMNVSTLELGDSALYLCASSFGEGNTIYFGEGSWLTVV.